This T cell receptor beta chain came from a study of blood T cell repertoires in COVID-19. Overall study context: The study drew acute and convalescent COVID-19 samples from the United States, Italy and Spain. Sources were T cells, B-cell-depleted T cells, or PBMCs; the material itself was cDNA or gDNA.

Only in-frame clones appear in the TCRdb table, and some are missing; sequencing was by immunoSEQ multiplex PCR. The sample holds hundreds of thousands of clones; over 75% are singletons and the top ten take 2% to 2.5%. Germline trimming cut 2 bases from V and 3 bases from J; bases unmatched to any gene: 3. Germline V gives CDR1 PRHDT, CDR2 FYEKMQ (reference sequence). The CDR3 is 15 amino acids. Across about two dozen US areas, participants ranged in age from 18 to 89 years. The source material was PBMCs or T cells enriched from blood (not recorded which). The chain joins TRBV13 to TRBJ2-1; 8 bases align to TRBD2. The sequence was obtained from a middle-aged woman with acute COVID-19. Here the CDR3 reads CASSLRAGGYNEQFF. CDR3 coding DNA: TGTGCCAGCAGCTTACGTGCGGGGGGCTACAATGAGCAGTTCTTC.